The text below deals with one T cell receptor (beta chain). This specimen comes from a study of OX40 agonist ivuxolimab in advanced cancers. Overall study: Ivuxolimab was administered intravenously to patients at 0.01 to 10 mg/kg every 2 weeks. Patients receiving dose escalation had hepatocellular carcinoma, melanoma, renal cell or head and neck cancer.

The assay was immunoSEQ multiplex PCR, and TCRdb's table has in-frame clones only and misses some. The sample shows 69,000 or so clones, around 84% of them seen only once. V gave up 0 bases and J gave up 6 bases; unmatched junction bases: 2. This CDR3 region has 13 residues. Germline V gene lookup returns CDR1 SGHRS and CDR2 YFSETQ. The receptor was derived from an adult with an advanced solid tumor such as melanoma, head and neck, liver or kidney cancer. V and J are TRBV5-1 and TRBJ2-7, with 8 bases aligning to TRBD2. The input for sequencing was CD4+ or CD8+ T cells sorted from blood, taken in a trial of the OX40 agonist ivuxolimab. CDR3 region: CASSLGAGGEQYF. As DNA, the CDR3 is TGCGCCAGCAGCTTGGGGGCGGGGGGCGAGCAGTACTTC.